A selection of T cell receptor beta chains follows, all from one sample in a study of OX40 agonist ivuxolimab in advanced cancers. TCRdb keeps only in-frame clones here, not all; method: immunoSEQ multiplex PCR. The repertoire holds approximately 77,000 clones, with approximately 85% as singletons. Specimen: CD4+ or CD8+ T cells sorted from blood, collected in a trial of the OX40 agonist ivuxolimab. The receptor set was obtained from an adult with an advanced solid tumor such as melanoma, head and neck, liver or kidney cancer. The CDR3 runs from the conserved cysteine through the conserved F or W.

CASSLAGGNQPQHF | TRBV5-6
CASSMTGQGAKGGELFF | TRBV7-2
CASSQGLVGPDTQYF | TRBV25-1
CSVLSLETQYF | TRBV29-1
CASSVAEGPRNEQFF | TRBV9
CASSMSRDRGEQFF | TRBV19
CATMRWTVGTDTQYF | TRBV6-5
CASSPLPGGETQYF | TRBV18
CASSAAYRWGQETQYF | TRBV5-6
CASSLRQGDEQYF | TRBV5-5
CASSAGTNNEQFF | TRBV10-1
CASSIYGRAANTEAFF | TRBV19
CASSLRGTGANVLTF | TRBV7-9
CASSPQGTDTQYF | TRBV11-2
CATSRGGATNEKLFF | TRBV15
CASTGEQYF | TRBV28
CASEKGSSGNTIYF | TRBV7-9
CASSTVGQPQHF | TRBV28
CASAKQGWDTEAFF | TRBV5-1
CASSPLGAGGGELFF | TRBV7-6
CASSLGPTGNTIYF | TRBV5-1
CASSFSVDTDTQYF | TRBV7-2
CASSRDGTGLGETQYF | TRBV7-7
CASSRTGAESTEAFF | TRBV5-1
CASSFVPGVGTDTQYF | TRBV5-1
CSVDTAQYF | TRBV29-1
CASSSLTSGPGRETQYF | TRBV27